The clone carrying this TCR beta chain was recorded a few times. Its antigen is currently unknown. This entry comes from a study of T cell repertoires in cytomegalovirus infection. Study context: Shared public TCR beta signatures pointed to both CMV infection and a matching HLA type. Notes on the study in general: Across the ex vivo response, the dominant clonotypes were HLA-C-restricted CMV-specific TCR beta clonotypes.

TCRdb independently ran MiXCR on the reads; one entry per CDR3 protein. In the table there are approximately 250,000 distinct CDR3 sequences, over 8% of which are singletons. The CDR3 contains 15 residues. Germline V lookup: CDR1 DFQATT, CDR2 SNEGSKA (reference sequence). V shed 3 bases and J 7 bases; nucleotides not matched to a gene: 7. The sequence was collected from a human donor in good health (CMV status not recorded). Some clones in this sample may be carry-over from other donors' samples. This chain connects TRBV20-1 to TRBJ2-2; the match to TRBD2 covers 11 bases. The specimen was PBMCs. CDR3 bases: TGCAGTGCTAGCGTAGCGGGAGGGCCTGTCGGGGAGCTGTTTTTT. It codes for CSASVAGGPVGELFF.